This paragraph reports one T cell receptor (beta chain). Its antigen is still unknown. Naive CD4+ cells were CD45RA-selected; the remaining cells were memory. The repertoire was sequenced with immunoSEQ multiplex PCR; TCRdb's copy has only in-frame clones and lacks some. In the table there are 2 million to 2.5 million clones, roughly 94% of which are singletons. The germline CDR1 and CDR2 sequences are MNHEY and SVGAGI. This CDR3 is 16 amino acids long. Trimming left V 3 bases short and J 4 bases short, with 18 bases between. This entry is derived from a study of shared clonotypes between healthy human individuals. Broader study findings: Generally, naive subsets came out with larger estimated richness than memory subsets. In this cohort, only blood was sampled, and tissue repertoires likely differ.

The chain has TRBV6-5 and TRBJ1-1; no clear D gene. This sequence originates from a young man in good health. The sample taken for sequencing was naive CD4+ T cells sorted from blood. The subset: CD45RA+ positively selected. The CDR3 is CASSYRISVRGTEAFF. As DNA, the CDR3 is TGTGCCAGCAGTTATAGGATTTCTGTTCGGGGCACTGAAGCTTTCTTT.